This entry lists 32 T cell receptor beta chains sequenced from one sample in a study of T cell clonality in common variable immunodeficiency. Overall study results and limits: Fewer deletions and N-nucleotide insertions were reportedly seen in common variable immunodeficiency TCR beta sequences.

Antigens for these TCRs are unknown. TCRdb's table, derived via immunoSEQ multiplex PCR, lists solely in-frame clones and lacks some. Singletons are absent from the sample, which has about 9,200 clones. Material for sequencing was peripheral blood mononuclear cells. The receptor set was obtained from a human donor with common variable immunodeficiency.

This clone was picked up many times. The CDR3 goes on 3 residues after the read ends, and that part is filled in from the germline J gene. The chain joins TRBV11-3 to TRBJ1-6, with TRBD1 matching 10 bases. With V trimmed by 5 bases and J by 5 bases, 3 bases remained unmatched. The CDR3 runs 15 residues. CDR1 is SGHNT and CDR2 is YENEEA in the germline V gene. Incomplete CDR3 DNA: TGTGCCAGCAGCACCGGACAGGGGGATAATTCACCC. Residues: CASSTGQGDNSP. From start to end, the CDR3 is CASSTGQGDNSPLHF.

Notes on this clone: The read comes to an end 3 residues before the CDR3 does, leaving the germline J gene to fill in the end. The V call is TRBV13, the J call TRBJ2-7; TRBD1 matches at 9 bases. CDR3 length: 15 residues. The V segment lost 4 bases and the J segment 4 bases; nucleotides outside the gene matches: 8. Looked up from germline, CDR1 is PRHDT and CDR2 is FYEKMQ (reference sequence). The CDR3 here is CASSSSGTGKYEQYF. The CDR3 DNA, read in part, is TGTGCCAGCAGCTCCTCCGGGACAGGGAAGTACGAG.

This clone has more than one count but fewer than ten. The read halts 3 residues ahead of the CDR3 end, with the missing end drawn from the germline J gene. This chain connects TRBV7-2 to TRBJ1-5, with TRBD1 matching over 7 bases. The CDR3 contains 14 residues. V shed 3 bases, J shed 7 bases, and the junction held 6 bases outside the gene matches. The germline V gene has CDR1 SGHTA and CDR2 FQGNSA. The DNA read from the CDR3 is TGTGCCAGCAGCTTGACAGGGAGTAGGCAGCCC. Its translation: CASSLTGSRQP. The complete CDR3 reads CASSLTGSRQPQHF.

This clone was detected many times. The CDR3 DNA, read in part, is TGCAGTGCTAGTGGGACTAGCGGGAGTAGCTCCTACAATGAG. Residues: CSASGTSGSSSYNE. In full, the CDR3 is CSASGTSGSSSYNEQFF. The chain employs TRBV20-1 and TRBJ2-1; 14 bases agree with TRBD2. The read stops 3 residues short of the end of the CDR3; the missing end is completed from the germline J gene. The V gene's germline CDR1 is DFQATT and CDR2 SNEGSKA (reference sequence). J was trimmed by 0 bases and V by 3 bases; bases with no gene match: 4. This CDR3 region has 17 residues.

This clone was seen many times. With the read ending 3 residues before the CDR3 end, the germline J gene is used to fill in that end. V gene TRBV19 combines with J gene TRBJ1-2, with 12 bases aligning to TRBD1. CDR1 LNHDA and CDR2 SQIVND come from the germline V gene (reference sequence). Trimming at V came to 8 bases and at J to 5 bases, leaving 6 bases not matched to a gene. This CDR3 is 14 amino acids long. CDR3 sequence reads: CASLGTGGPYGYTF. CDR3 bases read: TGTGCCAGTCTCGGGACAGGGGGCCCGTATGGC. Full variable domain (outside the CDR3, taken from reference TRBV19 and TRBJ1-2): DGGITQSPKYLFRKEGQNVTLSCEQNLNHDAMYWYRQDPGQGLRLIYYSQIVNDFQKGDIAEGYSVSREKKESFPLTVTSAQKNPTAFYLCASLGTGGPYGYTFGSGTRLTVV.

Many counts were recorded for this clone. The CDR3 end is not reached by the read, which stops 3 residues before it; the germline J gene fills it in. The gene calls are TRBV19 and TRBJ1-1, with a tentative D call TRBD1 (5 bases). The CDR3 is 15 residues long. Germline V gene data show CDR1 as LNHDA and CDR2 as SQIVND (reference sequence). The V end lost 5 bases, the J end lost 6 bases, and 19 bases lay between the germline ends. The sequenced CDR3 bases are TGTGCCAGTAGTGGGGCACAGGTGGATTCGCCTGAA. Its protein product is CASSGAQVDSPE. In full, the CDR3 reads CASSGAQVDSPEAFF. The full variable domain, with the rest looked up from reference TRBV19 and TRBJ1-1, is DGGITQSPKYLFRKEGQNVTLSCEQNLNHDAMYWYRQDPGQGLRLIYYSQIVNDFQKGDIAEGYSVSREKKESFPLTVTSAQKNPTAFYLCASSGAQVDSPEAFFGQGTRLTVV.

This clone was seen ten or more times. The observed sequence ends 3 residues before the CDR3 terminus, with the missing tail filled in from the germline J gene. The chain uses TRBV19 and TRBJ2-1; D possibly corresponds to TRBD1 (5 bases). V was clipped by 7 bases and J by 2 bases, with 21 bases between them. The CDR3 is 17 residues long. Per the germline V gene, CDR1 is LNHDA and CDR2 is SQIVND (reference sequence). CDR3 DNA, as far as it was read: TGTGCCAGTAACCCCTACCCGCGCCCAGGGCCCTACAATGAG. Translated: CASNPYPRPGPYNE. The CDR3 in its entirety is CASNPYPRPGPYNEQFF.

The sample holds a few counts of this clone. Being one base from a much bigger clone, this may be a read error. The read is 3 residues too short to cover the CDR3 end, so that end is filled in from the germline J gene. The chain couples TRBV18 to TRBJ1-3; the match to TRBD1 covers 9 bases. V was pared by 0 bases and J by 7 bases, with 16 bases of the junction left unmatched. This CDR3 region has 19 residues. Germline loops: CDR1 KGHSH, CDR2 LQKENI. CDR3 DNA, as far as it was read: TGTGCCAGCTCACCACCGTCCACAGGGGGCCCCGCTGGTCGGAACACC. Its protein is CASSPPSTGGPAGRNT. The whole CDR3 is CASSPPSTGGPAGRNTIYF.

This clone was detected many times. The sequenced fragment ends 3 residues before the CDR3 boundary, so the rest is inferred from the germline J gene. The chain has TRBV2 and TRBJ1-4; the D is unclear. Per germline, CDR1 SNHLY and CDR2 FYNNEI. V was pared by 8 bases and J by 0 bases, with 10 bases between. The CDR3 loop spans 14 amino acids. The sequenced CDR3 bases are TGTGCCAGCCGGGTAATAGCAACTAATGAAAAA. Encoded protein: CASRVIATNEK. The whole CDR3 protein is CASRVIATNEKLFF.

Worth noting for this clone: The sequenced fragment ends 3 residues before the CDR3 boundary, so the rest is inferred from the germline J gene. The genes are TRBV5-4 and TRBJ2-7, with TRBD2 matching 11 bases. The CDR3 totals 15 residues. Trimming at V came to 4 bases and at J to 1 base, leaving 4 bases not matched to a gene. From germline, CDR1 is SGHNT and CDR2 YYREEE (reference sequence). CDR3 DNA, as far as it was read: TGTGCCAGCAGCCAGGGACTAGCGGCATCCTACGAG. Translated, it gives CASSQGLAASYE. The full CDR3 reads CASSQGLAASYEQYF.

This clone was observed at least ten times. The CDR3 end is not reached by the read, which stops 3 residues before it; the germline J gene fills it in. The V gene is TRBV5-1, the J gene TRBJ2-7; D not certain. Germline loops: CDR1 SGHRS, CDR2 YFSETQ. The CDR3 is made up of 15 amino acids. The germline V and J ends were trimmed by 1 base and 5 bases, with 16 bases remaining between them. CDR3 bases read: TGCGCCAGCAGCTTGAATAGCTTGAGTTCTAACGAG. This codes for CASSLNSLSSNE. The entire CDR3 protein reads CASSLNSLSSNEQYF.

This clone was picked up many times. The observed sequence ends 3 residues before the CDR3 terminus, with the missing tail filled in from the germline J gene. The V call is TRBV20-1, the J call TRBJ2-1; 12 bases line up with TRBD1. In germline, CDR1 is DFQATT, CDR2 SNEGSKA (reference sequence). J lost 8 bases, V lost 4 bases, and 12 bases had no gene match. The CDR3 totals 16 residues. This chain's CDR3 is CSATGGQGANLHEQFF. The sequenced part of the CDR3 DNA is TGCAGTGCTACCGGGGGACAGGGGGCCAATCTTCATGAG.

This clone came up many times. The CDR3 reads CASSAGLAGGPSTGELFF. The covered CDR3 bases are TGTGCCAGCAGCGCTGGACTAGCGGGAGGCCCGAGCACCGGGGAG. The chain employs TRBV9 and TRBJ2-2; 14 bases are shared with TRBD2. The read finishes 3 residues shy of the CDR3 end, and the germline J gene is used to complete it. The germline gives CDR1 SGDLS, CDR2 YYNGEE. V lost 3 bases, J lost 4 bases, and 8 bases stayed unmatched. The length of the CDR3 is 18 residues.

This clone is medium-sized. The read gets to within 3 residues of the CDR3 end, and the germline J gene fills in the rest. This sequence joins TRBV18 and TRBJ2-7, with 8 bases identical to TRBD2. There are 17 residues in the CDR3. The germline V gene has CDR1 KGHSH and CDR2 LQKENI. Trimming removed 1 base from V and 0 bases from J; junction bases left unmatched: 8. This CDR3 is CASSPRGVSGSSYEQYF. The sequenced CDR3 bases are TGTGCCAGCTCACCACGCGGCGTCAGCGGGAGCTCCTACGAG.

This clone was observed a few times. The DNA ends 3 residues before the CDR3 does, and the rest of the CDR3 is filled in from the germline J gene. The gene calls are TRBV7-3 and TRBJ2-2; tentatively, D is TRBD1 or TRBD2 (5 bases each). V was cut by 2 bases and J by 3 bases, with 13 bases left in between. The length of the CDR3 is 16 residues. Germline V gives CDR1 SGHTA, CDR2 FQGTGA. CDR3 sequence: CASSLLGRGDTGELFF. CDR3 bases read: TGTGCCAGCAGCTTACTAGGGCGAGGGGACACCGGGGAG.

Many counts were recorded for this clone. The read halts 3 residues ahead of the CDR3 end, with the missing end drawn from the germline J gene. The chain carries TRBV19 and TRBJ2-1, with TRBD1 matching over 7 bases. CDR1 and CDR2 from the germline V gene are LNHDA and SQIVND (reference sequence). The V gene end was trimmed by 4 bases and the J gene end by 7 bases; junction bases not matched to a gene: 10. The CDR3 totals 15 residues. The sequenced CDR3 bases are TGTGCCAGTAGTAGACGACAGGGTAGGTTAAATGAG. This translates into CASSRRQGRLNE. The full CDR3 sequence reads CASSRRQGRLNEQFF.

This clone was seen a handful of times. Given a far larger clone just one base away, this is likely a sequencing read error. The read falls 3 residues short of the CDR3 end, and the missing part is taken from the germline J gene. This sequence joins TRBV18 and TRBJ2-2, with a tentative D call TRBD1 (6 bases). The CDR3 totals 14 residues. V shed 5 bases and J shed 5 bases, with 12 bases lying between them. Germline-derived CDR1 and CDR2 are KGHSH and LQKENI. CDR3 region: CASSSDRLTGELFF. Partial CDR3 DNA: TGTGCCAGCTCAAGTGACAGGCTTACCGGGGAG. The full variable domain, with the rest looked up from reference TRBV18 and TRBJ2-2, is NAGVMQNPRHLVRRRGQEARLRCSPMKGHSHVYWYRQLPEEGLKFMVYLQKENIIDESGMPKERFSAEFPKEGPSILRIQQVVRGDSAAYFCASSSDRLTGELFFGEGSRLTVL.

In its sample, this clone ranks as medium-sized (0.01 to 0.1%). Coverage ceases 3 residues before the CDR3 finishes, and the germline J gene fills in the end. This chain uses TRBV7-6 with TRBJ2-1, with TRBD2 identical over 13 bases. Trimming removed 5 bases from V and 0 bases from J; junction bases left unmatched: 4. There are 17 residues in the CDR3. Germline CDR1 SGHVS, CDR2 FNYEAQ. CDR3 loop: CASSPRLAGGSYNEQFF. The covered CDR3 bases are TGTGCCAGCAGCCCCAGACTAGCGGGAGGCTCCTACAATGAG. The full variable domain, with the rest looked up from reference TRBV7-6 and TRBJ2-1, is GAGVSQSPRYKVTKRGQDVALRCDPISGHVSLYWYRQALGQGPEFLTYFNYEAQQDKSGLPNDRFSAERPEGSISTLTIQRTEQRDSAMYRCASSPRLAGGSYNEQFFGPGTRLTVL.

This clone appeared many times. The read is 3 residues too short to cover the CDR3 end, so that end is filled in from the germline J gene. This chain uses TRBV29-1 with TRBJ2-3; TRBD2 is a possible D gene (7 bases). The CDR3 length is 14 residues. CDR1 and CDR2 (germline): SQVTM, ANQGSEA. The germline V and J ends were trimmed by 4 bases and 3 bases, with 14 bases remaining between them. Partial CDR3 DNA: TGCAGCGTTGCGTACGGGGGGCGGACAGATACG. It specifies CSVAYGGRTDT. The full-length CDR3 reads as CSVAYGGRTDTQYF.

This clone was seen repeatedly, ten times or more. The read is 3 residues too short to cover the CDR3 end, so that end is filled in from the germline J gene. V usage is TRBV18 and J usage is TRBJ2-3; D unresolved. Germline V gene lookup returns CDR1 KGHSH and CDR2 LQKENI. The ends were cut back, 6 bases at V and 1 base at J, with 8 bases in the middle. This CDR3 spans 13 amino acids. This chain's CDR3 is CASSQMGTDTQYF. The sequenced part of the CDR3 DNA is TGTGCCAGCTCTCAGATGGGCACAGATACG.

CDR3 region: CASAQGPSGNTIYF. The DNA read from the CDR3 is TGTGCCAGTGCCCAGGGCCCCTCTGGAAACACC. The genes are TRBV19 and TRBJ1-3, with D perhaps matching TRBD1 (5 bases). Sequencing ends 3 residues short of the CDR3 end; the germline J gene provides the rest. CDR1 is LNHDA and CDR2 is SQIVND in the germline V gene (reference sequence). CDR3 size: 14 residues. V lost 8 bases, J lost 0 bases, and 11 bases lay in between.

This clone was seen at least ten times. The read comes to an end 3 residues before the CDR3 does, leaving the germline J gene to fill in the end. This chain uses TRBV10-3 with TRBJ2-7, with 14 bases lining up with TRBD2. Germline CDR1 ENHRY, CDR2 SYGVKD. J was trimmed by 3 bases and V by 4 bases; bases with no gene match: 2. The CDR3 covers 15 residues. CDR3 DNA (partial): TGTGCCATCAGTGGGGGGACTAGCGGGAGCTACGAG. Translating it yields CAISGGTSGSYE. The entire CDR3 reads CAISGGTSGSYEQYF.

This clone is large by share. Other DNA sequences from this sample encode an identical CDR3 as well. The CDR3 reads CASSPLLLSYEQYF. The covered CDR3 bases are TGTGCCAGTAGTCCGCTACTGCTCTCCTACGAG. The chain carries TRBV19 and TRBJ2-7; D ambiguous. The read ends 3 residues before the CDR3 terminus; that terminus is restored from the germline J gene. Trimming left V 5 bases short and J 0 bases short, with 11 bases between. This CDR3 spans 14 amino acids. In germline, CDR1 is LNHDA, CDR2 SQIVND (reference sequence).

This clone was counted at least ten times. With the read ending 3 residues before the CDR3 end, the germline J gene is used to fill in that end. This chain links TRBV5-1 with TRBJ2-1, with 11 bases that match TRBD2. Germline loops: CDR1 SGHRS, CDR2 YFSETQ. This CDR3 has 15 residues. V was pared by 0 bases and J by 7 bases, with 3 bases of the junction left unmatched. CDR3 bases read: TGCGCCAGCAGCTTGGTAGCGGGGGGGATAAATGAG. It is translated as CASSLVAGGINE. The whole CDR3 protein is CASSLVAGGINEQFF.

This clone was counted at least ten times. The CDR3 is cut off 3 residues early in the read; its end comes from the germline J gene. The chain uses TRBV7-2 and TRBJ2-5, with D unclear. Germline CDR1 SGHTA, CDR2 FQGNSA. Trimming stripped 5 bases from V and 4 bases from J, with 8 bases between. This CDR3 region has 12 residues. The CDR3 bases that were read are TGTGCCAGCAGCCCTAGAGGAGAGACC. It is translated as CASSPRGET. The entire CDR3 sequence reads CASSPRGETQYF.

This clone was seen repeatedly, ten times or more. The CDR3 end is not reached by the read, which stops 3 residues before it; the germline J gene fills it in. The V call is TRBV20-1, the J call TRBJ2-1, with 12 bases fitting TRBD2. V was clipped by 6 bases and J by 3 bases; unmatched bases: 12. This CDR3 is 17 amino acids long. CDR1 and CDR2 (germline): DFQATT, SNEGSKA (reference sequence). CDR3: CSARGLAGGNIYNEQFF. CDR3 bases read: TGCAGTGCCCGTGGGCTAGCGGGAGGGAATATCTACAATGAG.

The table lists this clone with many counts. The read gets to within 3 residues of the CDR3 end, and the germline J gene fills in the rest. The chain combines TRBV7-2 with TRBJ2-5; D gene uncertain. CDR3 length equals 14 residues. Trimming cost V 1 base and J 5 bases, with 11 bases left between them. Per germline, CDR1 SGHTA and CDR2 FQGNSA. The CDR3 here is CASSLGLGWETQYF. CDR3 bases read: TGTGCCAGCAGCTTAGGACTTGGCTGGGAGACC.

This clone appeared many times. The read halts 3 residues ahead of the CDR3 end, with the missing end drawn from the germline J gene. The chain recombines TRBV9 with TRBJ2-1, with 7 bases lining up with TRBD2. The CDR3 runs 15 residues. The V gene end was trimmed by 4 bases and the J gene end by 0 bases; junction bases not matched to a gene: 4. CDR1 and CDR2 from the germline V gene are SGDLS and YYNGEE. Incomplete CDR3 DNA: TGTGCCAGCAGCCCTAGCGGAAACTCCTACAATGAG. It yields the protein CASSPSGNSYNE. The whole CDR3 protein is CASSPSGNSYNEQFF.

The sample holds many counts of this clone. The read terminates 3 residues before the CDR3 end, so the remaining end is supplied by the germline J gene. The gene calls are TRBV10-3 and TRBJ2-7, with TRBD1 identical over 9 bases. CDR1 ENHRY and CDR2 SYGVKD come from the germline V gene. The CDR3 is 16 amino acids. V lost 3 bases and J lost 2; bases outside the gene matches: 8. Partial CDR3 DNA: TGTGCCATCAGTGACGTGCCGGGACAGGGAGCCTACGAG. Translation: CAISDVPGQGAYE. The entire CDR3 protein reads CAISDVPGQGAYEQYF.

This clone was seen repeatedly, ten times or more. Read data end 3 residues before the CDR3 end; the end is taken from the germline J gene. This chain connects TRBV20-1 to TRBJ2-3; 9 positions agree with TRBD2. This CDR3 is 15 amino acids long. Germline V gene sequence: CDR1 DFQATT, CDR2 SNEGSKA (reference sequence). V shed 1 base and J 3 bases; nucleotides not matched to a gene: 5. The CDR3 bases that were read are TGCAGTGCTAGAGGTAGCGGGAGTTGGACAGATACG. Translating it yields CSARGSGSWTDT. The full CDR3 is CSARGSGSWTDTQYF.

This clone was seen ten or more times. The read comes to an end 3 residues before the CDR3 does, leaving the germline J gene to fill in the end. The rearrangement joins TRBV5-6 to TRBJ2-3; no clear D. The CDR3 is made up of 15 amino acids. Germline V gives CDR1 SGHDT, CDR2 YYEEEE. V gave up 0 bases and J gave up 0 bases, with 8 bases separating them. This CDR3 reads CASSLGDISTDTQYF. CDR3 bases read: TGTGCCAGCAGCTTGGGTGACATCAGCACAGATACG. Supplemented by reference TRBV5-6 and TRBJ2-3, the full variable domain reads DAGVTQSPTHLIKTRGQQVTLRCSPKSGHDTVSWYQQALGQGPQFIFQYYEEEERQRGNFPDRFSGHQFPNYSSELNVNALLLGDSALYLCASSLGDISTDTQYFGPGTRLTVL.

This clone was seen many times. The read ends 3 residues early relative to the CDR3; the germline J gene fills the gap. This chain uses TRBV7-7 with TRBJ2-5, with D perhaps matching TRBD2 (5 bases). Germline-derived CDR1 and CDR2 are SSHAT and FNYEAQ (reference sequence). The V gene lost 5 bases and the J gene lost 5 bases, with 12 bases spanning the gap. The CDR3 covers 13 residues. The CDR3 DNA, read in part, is TGTGCCAGCAGCCGGGTAACGGGGGAGACC. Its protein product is CASSRVTGET. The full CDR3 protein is CASSRVTGETQYF.